A single sample gave rise to the 12 T cell receptor beta chains below, sequenced in a study of blood T cell repertoires in COVID-19. TCRdb keeps only in-frame clones here, not all; method: immunoSEQ multiplex PCR. The data show about 50,000 clones, over 90% seen once. Source material: peripheral blood. The source is a woman older than 75 with acute or convalescent COVID-19.

The chain has TRBV29-1 and TRBJ1-2; TRBD1 matches at 8 bases. With 4 bases clipped from V and 8 bases from J, the junction kept 3 bases outside the gene matches. Per germline, CDR1 SQVTM and CDR2 ANQGSEA. The CDR3 has 11 residues. This chain's CDR3 is CSVAAGGGYTF. CDR3 sequence (DNA): TGCAGCGTTGCCGCAGGGGGCGGCTACACCTTC.

The chain recombines TRBV7-9 with TRBJ1-2; TRBD1 matches at 10 bases. Germline V gives CDR1 SEHNR, CDR2 FQNEAQ (reference sequence). Losses at the gene ends were 1 base for V and 7 bases for J; bases not matched to a gene: 0. The CDR3 is 13 amino acids. The CDR3 loop is CASSLGQGAGYTF. DNA of the CDR3: TGTGCCAGCAGCTTAGGACAGGGGGCTGGCTACACCTTC.

The chain employs TRBV5-4 and TRBJ2-7; the match to TRBD2 covers 10 bases. Looked up from germline, CDR1 is SGHNT and CDR2 is YYREEE (reference sequence). The ends lost 0 bases at V and 6 bases at J; junction bases unmatched: 12. This CDR3 region has 17 residues. CDR3 sequence: CASSLGGGASGRGEQYF. In DNA, the CDR3 is TGTGCCAGCAGCTTGGGGGGCGGGGCTAGCGGGAGAGGCGAGCAGTACTTC.

V usage is TRBV7-7 and J usage is TRBJ1-1, with unresolved D. Germline values: CDR1 SSHAT, CDR2 FNYEAQ (reference sequence). The CDR3 is 13 residues long. Trimming pared 2 bases from V and 1 base from J, leaving 5 bases between. In nucleotides, the CDR3 is TGTGCCAGCAGCTTAAAACAGAACACTGAAGCTTTCTTT. Its translation is CASSLKQNTEAFF. The full variable domain, with the rest looked up from reference TRBV7-7 and TRBJ1-1, is GAGVSQSPRYKVTKRGQDVTLRCDPISSHATLYWYQQALGQGPEFLTYFNYEAQPDKSGLPSDRFSAERPEGSISTLTIQRTEQRDSAMYRCASSLKQNTEAFFGQGTRLTVV.

The rearrangement joins TRBV6-5 to TRBJ1-1, with 9 bases aligning to TRBD1. Germline V gene data show CDR1 as MNHEY and CDR2 as SVGAGI. The CDR3 has 15 residues. V lost 2 bases and J lost 4; bases outside the gene matches: 5. The CDR3 coding sequence is TGTGCCAGCAGTTACGCGGAGACAGGGGGCACTGAAGCTTTCTTT. It specifies CASSYAETGGTEAFF.

The chain is built from TRBV18 and TRBJ2-2, with 7 bases fitting TRBD2. The germline CDR1 and CDR2 sequences are KGHSH and LQKENI. V lost 3 bases to trimming and J lost 5 bases; unmatched junction nucleotides: 6. The CDR3 totals 15 residues. Here the CDR3 reads CASSPWTSFTGELFF. CDR3 DNA sequence: TGTGCCAGCTCACCTTGGACTAGTTTTACCGGGGAGCTGTTTTTT.

The chain recombines TRBV19 with TRBJ1-5, with TRBD1 identical over 9 bases. Germline assignment: CDR1 LNHDA and CDR2 SQIVND (reference sequence). Germline trimming cut 1 base from V and 6 bases from J; bases unmatched to any gene: 1. This CDR3 spans 14 amino acids. CDR3 loop: CASSIGQGGQPQHF. The CDR3 DNA follows: TGTGCCAGTAGTATAGGACAGGGGGGTCAGCCCCAGCATTTT.

In the case of this clone: The junction does not match germline at one end; this may be a read error. The chain links TRBV19 to TRBJ2-1; 9 bases align to TRBD1. The CDR3 has 18 amino acids. Germline CDR1 and CDR2: LNHDA and SQIVND (reference sequence). The CDR3 coding sequence is TGTGCCAGTAGCACAGGGGGCGGCCGGGGCAAAAGACTAGACATTCGGATCTTC. Its protein is CASSTGGGRGKRLDIRIF.

The CDR3 loop is CASSETRVGDGYTF. The CDR3 nucleotides read TGTGCCAGCAGCGAGACCAGGGTGGGCGATGGCTACACCTTC. The chain couples TRBV13 to TRBJ1-2, with D perhaps matching TRBD1 (5 bases). The length of the CDR3 is 14 residues. Trimming shortened V by 5 bases and J by 6 bases, and 16 bases separated the two germline ends. Germline assignment: CDR1 PRHDT and CDR2 FYEKMQ (reference sequence).

V gene TRBV19 combines with J gene TRBJ2-7; the D gene is possibly TRBD1 (5 bases). The ends were cut back, 5 bases at V and 0 bases at J, with 11 bases in the middle. The CDR3 has 14 amino acids. Germline CDR1 and CDR2: LNHDA and SQIVND (reference sequence). This CDR3 reads CASSLERGSYEQYF. The CDR3 bases are TGTGCCAGTAGTCTTGAAAGGGGCTCCTACGAGCAGTACTTC.

V and J are TRBV9 and TRBJ1-4; D is possibly TRBD1 (5 bases). Between the trimmed V and J ends, which lost 3 bases and 6 bases, there was a span of 15 bases. CDR1 is SGDLS and CDR2 is YYNGEE in the germline V gene. This CDR3 region has 15 residues. The CDR3 region has the DNA TGTGCCAGCAGCGCAACGACAGCCAGGCATGAAAAACTGTTTTTT. It yields the protein CASSATTARHEKLFF.

CDR3 bases: TGTGCCAGCAGTATGGTAGGGGGCTCCAATCAGCCCCAGCATTTT. It codes for CASSMVGGSNQPQHF. The chain couples TRBV21-1 to TRBJ1-5; the table's D call TRBD1 went unverified against the DNA. TRBV21-1 is a documented pseudogene. This CDR3 is built from 15 residues.